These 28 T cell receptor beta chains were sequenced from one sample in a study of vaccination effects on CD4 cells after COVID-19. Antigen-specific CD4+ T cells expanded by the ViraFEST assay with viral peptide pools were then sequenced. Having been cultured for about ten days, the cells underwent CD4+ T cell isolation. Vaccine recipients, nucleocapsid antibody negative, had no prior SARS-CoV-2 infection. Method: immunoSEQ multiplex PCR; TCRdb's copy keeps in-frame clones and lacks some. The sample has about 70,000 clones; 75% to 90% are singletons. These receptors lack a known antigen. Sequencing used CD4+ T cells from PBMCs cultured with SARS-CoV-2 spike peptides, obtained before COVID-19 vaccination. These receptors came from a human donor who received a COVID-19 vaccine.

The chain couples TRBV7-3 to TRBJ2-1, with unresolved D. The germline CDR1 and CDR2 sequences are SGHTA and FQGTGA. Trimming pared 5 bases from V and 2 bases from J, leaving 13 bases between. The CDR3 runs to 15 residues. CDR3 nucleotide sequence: TGTGCCAGCAGCGAGACTTCCCGCCCCTACAATGAGCAGTTCTTC. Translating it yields CASSETSRPYNEQFF.

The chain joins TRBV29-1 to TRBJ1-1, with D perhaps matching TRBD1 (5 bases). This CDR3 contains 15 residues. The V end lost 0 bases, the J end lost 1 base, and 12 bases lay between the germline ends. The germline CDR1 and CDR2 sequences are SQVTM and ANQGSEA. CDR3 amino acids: CSVEDRGVGNTEAFF. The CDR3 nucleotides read TGCAGCGTTGAAGATCGAGGGGTCGGGAACACTGAAGCTTTCTTT. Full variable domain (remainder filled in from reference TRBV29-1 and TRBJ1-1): SAVISQKPSRDICQRGTSLTIQCQVDSQVTMMFWYRQQPGQSLTLIATANQGSEATYESGFVIDKFPISRPNLTFSTLTVSNMSPEDSSIYLCSVEDRGVGNTEAFFGQGTRLTVV.

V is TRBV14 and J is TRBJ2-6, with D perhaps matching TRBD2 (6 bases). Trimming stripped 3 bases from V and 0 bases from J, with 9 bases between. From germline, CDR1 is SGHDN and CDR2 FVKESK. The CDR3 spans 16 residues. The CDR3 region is CASSHGGYSGANVLTF. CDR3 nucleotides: TGTGCCAGCAGCCACGGGGGTTACTCTGGGGCCAACGTCCTGACTTTC. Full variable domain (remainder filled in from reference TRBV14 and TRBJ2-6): EAGVTQFPSHSVIEKGQTVTLRCDPISGHDNLYWYRRVMGKEIKFLLHFVKESKQDESGMPNNRFLAERTGGTYSTLKVQPAELEDSGVYFCASSHGGYSGANVLTFGAGSRLTVL.

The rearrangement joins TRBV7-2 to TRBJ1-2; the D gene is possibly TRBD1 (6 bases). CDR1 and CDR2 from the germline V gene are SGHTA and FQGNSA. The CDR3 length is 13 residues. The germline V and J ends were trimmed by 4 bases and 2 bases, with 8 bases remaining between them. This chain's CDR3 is CASSSGQNYGYTF. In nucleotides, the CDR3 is TGTGCCAGCAGCTCCGGACAGAACTATGGCTACACCTTC.

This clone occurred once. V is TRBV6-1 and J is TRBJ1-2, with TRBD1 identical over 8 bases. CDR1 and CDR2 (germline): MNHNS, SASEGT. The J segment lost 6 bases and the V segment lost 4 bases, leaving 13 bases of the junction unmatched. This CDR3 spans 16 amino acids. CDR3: CASSGPGQVIAHGYTF. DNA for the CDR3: TGTGCCAGCAGTGGTCCGGGACAGGTGATCGCCCATGGCTACACCTTC.

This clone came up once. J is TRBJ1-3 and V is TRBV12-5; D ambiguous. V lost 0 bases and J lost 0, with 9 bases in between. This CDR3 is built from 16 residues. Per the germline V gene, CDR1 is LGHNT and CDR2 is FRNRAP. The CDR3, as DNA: TGTGCTAGTGGTTTGGTACTGGGAGTCTCTGGAAACACCATATATTTT. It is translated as CASGLVLGVSGNTIYF.

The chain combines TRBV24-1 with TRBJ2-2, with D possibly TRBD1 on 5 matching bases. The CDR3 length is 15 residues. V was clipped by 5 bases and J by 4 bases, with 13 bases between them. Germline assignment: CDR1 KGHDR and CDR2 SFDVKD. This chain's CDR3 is CATSVGEGATGELFF. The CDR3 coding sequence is TGTGCCACCAGTGTCGGCGAAGGGGCCACCGGGGAGCTGTTTTTT.

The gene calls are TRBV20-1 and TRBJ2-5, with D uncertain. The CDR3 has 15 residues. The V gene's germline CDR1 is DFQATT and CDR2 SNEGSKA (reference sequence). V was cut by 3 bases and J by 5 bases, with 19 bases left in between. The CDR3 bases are TGCAGTGCTAGTGGGCACCCTTCGCAGGTGGAGACCCAGTACTTC. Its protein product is CSASGHPSQVETQYF.

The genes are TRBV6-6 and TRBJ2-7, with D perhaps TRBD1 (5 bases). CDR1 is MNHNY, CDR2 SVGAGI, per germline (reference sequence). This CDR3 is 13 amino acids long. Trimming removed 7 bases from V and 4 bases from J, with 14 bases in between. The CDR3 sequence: CASKGREHYEQYV. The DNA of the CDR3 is TGTGCCAGCAAAGGCAGGGAACATTACGAGCAGTACGTC.

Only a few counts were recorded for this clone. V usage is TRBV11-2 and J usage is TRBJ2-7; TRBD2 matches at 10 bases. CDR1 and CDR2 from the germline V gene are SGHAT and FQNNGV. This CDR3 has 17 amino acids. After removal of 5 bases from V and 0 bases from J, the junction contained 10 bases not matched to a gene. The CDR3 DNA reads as TGTGCCAGCAGCATCTCCCTAGCGGGGGTTAGCTCCTACGAGCAGTACGTC. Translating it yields CASSISLAGVSSYEQYV.

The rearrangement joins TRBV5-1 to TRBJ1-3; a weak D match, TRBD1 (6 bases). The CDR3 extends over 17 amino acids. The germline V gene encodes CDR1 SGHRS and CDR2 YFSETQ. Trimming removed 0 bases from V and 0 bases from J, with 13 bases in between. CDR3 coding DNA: TGCGCCAGCAGCTTGGTGTCAGGGGATCGCTCTGGAAACACCATATATTTT. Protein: CASSLVSGDRSGNTIYF.

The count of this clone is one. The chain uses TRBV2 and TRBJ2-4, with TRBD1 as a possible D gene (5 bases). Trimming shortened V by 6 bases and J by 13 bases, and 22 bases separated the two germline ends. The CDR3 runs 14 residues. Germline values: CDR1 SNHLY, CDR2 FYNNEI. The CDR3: CASRGRGRTTTQYF. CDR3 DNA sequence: TGTGCCAGCAGAGGTAGGGGAAGGACAACCACCCAGTACTTC.

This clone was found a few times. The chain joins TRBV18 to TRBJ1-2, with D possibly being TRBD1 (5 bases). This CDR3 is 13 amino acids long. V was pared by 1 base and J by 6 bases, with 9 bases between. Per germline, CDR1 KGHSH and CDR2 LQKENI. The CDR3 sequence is CASSPQGTDGYTF. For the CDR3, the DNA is TGTGCCAGCTCACCACAGGGGACGGATGGCTACACCTTC. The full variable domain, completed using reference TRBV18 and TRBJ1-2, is NAGVMQNPRHLVRRRGQEARLRCSPMKGHSHVYWYRQLPEEGLKFMVYLQKENIIDESGMPKERFSAEFPKEGPSILRIQQVVRGDSAAYFCASSPQGTDGYTFGSGTRLTVV.

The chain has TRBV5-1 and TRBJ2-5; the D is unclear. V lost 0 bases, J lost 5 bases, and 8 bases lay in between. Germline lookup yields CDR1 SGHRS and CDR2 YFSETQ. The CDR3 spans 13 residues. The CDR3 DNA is TGCGCCAGCAGCTTGGGATCTGGGGAGACCCAGTACTTC. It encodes CASSLGSGETQYF.

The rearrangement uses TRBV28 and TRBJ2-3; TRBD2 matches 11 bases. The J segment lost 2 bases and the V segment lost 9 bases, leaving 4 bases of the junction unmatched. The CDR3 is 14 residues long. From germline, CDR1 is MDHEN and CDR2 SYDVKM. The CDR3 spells CASLAGGLTDTQYF. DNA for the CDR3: TGTGCCAGTTTAGCGGGGGGGCTCACAGATACGCAGTATTTT.

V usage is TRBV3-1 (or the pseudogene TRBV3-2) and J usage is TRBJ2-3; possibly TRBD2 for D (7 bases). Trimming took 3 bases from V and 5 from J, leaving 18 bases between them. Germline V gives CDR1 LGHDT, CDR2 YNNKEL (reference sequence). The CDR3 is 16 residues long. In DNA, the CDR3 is TGTGCCAGCAGCCAGGGGGGGGCCCGAGTCGGAGATACGCAGTATTTT. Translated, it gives CASSQGGARVGDTQYF.

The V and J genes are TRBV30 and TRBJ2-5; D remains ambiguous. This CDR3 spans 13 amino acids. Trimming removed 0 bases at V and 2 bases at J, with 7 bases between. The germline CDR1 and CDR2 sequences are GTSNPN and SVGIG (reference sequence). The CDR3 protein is CAWSVGRQETQYF. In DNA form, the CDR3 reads TGTGCCTGGAGTGTTGGCAGGCAAGAGACCCAGTACTTC.

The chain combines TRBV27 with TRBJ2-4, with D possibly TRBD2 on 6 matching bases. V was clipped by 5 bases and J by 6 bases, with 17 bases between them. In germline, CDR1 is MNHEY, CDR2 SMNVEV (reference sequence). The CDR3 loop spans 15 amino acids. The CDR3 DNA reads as TGTGCCAGCAGTCGGATCGGGACTTCTGCAAACATTCAGTACTTC. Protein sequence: CASSRIGTSANIQYF.

This chain's CDR3 is CASSTGANTGELFF. Written as DNA, the CDR3 is TGTGCCAGCAGTACGGGGGCTAACACCGGGGAGCTGTTTTTT. The J gene is TRBJ2-2, the V gene TRBV2; D possibly matches TRBD1 or TRBD2 (6 bases each). The CDR3 has 14 residues. Per the germline V gene, CDR1 is SNHLY and CDR2 is FYNNEI. V lost 5 bases and J lost 2, with 9 bases in between.

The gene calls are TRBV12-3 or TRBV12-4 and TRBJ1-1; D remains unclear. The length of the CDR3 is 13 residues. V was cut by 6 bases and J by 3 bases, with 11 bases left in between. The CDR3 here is CASRLDGYTEAFF. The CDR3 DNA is TGTGCCAGCAGGCTGGACGGTTACACTGAAGCTTTCTTT.

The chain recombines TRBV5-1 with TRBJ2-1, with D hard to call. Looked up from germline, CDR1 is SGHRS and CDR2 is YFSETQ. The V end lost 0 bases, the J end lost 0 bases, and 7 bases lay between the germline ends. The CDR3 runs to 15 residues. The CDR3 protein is CASSLGSHSYNEQFF. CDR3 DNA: TGCGCCAGCAGCTTGGGTTCCCACTCCTACAATGAGCAGTTCTTC.

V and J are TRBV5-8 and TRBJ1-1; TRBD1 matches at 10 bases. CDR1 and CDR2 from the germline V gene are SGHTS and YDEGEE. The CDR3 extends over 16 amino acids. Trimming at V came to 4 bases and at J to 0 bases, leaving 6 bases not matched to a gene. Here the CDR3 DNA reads TGTGCCAGCAGCGACGGGACAGGGGTTTTGAACACTGAAGCTTTCTTT. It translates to CASSDGTGVLNTEAFF. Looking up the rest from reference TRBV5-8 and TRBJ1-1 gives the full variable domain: EAGVTQSPTHLIKTRGQQATLRCSPISGHTSVYWYQQALGLGLQFLLWYDEGEERNRGNFPPRFSGRQFPNYSSELNVNALELEDSALYLCASSDGTGVLNTEAFFGQGTRLTVV.

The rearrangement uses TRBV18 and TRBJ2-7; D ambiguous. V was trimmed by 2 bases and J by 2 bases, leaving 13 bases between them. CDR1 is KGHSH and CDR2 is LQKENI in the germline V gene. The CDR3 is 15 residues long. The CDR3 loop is CASSPNGEITYEQYV. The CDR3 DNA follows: TGTGCCAGCTCACCAAATGGCGAGATTACCTACGAGCAGTACGTC.

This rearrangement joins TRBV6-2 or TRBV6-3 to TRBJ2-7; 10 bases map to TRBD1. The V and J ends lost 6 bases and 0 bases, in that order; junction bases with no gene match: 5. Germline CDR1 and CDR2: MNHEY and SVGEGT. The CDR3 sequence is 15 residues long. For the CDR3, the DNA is TGTGCCAGCAGCCAGACAGGGGGCAGCTCCTACGAGCAGTACGTC. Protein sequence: CASSQTGGSSYEQYV.

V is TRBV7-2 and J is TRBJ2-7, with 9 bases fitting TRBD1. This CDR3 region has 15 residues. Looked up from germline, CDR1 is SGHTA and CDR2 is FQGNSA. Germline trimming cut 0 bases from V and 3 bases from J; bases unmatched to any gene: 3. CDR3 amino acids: CASSLAGTGNYEQYV. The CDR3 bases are TGTGCCAGCAGCTTAGCGGGGACAGGGAACTACGAGCAGTACGTC.

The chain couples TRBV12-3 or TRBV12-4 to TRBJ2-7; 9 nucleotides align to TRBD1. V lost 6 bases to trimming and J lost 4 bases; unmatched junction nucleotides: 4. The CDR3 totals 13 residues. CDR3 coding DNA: TGTGCCAGCAGCACCGGGACAGGGTACGAGCAGTACGTC. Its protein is CASSTGTGYEQYV.

The CDR3 nucleotides are TGTGCCAGCAGCTTACGGGGGGTCGGACAGGGGATGAGGGAGCTGTTTTTT. Its protein product is CASSLRGVGQGMRELFF. This chain uses TRBV5-6 with TRBJ2-2, with 9 positions matching TRBD1. CDR3 length equals 17 residues. The junction had 14 bases not matched to a gene; V was cut back by 2 bases and J by 9 bases. The germline CDR1 and CDR2 sequences are SGHDT and YYEEEE.

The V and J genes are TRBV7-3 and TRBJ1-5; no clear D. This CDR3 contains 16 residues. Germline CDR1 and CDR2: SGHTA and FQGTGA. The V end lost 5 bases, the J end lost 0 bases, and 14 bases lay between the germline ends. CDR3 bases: TGTGCCAGCAGCCCCCGTGAAGGCTTTAGCAATCAGCCCCAGCATTTT. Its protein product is CASSPREGFSNQPQHF.